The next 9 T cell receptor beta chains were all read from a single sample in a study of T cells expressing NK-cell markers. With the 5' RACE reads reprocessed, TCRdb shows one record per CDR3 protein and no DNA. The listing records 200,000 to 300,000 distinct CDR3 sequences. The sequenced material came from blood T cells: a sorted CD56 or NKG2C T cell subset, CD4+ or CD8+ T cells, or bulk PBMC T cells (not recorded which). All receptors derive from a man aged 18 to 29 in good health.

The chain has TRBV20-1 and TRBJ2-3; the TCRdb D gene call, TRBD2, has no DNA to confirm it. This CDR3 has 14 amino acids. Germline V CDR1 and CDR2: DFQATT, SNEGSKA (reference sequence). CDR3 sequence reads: CGQDRGLAGDTQYF.

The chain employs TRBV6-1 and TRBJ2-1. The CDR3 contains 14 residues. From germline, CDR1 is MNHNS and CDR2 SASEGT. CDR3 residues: CATNDWGYHNEQFF.

The CDR3 sequence is CSASRAGATDTQYF. V usage is TRBV20-1 and J usage is TRBJ2-3; the D gene TCRdb calls, TRBD1, cannot be checked with no DNA. The CDR3 totals 14 residues. CDR1 is DFQATT and CDR2 is SNEGSKA in the germline V gene (reference sequence).

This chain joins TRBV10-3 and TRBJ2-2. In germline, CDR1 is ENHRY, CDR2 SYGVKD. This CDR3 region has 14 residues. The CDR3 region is CAISADSDTGELFF.

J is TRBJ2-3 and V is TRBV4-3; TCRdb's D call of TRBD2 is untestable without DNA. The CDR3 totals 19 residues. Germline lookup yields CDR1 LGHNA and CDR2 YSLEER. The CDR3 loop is CASSQRTSGRTFHTDTQYF.

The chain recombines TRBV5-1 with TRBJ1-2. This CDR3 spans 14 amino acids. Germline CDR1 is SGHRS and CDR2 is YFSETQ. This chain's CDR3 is CASSLVGQRYGYTF.

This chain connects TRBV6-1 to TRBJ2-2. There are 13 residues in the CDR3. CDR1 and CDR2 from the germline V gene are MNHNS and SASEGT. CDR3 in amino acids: CASSVRSTGELFF.

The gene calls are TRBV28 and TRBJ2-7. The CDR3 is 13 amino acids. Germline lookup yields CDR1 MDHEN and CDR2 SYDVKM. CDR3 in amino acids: CASRDLNLYEQYF.

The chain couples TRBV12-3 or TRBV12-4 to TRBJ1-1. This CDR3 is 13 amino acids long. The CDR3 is CASSFLKHTEAFF.